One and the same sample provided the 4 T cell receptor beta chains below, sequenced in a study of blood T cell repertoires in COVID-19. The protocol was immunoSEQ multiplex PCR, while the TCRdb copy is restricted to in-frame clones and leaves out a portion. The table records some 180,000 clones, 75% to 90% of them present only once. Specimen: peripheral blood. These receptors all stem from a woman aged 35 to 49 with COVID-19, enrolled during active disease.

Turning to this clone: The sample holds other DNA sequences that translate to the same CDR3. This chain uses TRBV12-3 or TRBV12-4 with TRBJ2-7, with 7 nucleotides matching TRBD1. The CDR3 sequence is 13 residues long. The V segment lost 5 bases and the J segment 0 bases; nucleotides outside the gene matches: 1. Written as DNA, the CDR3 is TGTGCCAGCAGTAGGGACAGCTCCTACGAGCAGTACTTC. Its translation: CASSRDSSYEQYF.

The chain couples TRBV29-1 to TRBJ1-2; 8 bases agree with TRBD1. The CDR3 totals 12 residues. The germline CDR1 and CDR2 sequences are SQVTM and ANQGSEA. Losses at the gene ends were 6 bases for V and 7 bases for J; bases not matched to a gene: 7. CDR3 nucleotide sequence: TGCAGCGTATTTGACAGGGGTTCTGGCTACACCTTC. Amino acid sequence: CSVFDRGSGYTF.

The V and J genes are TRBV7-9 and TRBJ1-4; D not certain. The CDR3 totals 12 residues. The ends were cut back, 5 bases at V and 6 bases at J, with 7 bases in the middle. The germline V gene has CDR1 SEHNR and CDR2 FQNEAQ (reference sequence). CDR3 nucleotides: TGTGCCAGCAGCCGGAGTTATGAAAAACTGTTTTTT. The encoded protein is CASSRSYEKLFF.

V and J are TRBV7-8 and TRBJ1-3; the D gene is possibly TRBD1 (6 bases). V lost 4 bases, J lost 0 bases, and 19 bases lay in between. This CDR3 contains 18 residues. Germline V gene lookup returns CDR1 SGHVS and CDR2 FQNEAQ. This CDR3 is CASSSLPRTGNSGNTIYF. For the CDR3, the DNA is TGTGCCAGCAGCTCCTTACCCCGCACAGGGAACTCTGGAAACACCATATATTTT. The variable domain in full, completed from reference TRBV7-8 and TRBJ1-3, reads GAGVSQSPRYKVAKRGQDVALRCDPISGHVSLFWYQQALGQGPEFLTYFQNEAQLDKSGLPSDRFFAERPEGSVSTLKIQRTQQEDSAVYLCASSSLPRTGNSGNTIYFGEGSWLTVV.